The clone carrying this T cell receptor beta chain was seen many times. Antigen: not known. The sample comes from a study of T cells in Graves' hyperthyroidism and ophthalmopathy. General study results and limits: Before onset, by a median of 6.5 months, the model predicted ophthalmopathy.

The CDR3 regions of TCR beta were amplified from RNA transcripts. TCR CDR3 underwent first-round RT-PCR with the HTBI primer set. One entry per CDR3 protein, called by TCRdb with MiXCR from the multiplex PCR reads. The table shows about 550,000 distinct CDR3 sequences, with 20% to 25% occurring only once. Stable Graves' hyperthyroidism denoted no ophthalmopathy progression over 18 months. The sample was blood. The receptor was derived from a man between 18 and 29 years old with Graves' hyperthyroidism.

CDR3 coding DNA: TGCGCCAGCAGTGTCGAGGCCCACTCCTACGAGCAGTACTTC. Its translation: CASSVEAHSYEQYF. This chain links TRBV10-2 with TRBJ2-7; D ambiguous. The V gene lost 4 bases and the J gene lost 0 bases, with 10 bases spanning the gap. The CDR3 loop spans 14 amino acids. Germline V CDR1 and CDR2: WSHSY, SAAADI.